These 16 T cell receptor beta chains share one sample of origin, sequenced in a study of blood T cell repertoires in COVID-19. Sequencing was performed with immunoSEQ multiplex PCR; in TCRdb, only in-frame clones are kept and a portion is missing. The sample carries about 92,000 clones, over 60% recorded once. Sequencing was carried out using peripheral blood. These receptors came from a man in his fifties who had recovered from COVID-19.

The CDR3, as DNA: TGTGCCAGCAGTAAAACTGGACAGGGGAACCGGCAGCCCCAGCATTTT. As protein: CASSKTGQGNRQPQHF. The V gene is TRBV6-2 or TRBV6-3, the J gene TRBJ1-5; TRBD1 agrees at 9 bases. After removal of 5 bases from V and 7 bases from J, the junction contained 12 bases not matched to a gene. CDR1 and CDR2 (germline): MNHEY, SVGEGT. The CDR3 has 16 amino acids.

V usage is TRBV14 and J usage is TRBJ2-3, with a weak D call TRBD2 (6 bases). V dropped 1 base and J dropped 4 bases, with 15 bases sitting between them. Looked up from germline, CDR1 is SGHDN and CDR2 is FVKESK. The CDR3 is made up of 16 amino acids. CDR3 amino acids: CASSQVGGVAADTQYF. CDR3 sequence (DNA): TGTGCCAGCAGCCAAGTTGGCGGGGTAGCGGCAGATACGCAGTATTTT.

J is TRBJ1-2 and V is TRBV5-1; 9 positions agree with TRBD1. Germline loops: CDR1 SGHRS, CDR2 YFSETQ. This CDR3 comprises 15 residues. Trimming cost V 0 bases and J 7 bases; bases outside gene matches: 7. The chain's CDR3 is CASSLEGTGTRGYTF. The CDR3 region has the DNA TGCGCCAGCAGCTTGGAGGGGACAGGGACTCGTGGCTACACCTTC.

The chain carries TRBV14 and TRBJ2-7; D possibly corresponds to TRBD1 (6 bases). CDR3 length: 16 amino acids. Germline CDR1 is SGHDN and CDR2 is FVKESK. V was clipped by 4 bases and J by 10 bases, with 26 bases between them. The CDR3 loop reads CASSPRAGQLHRGQYF. CDR3 sequence (DNA): TGTGCCAGCAGCCCCAGGGCTGGACAGCTCCATAGGGGACAGTACTTC.

The gene calls are TRBV20-1 and TRBJ1-5; D is possibly TRBD1 (5 bases). The CDR3 is 17 amino acids. V was pared by 3 bases and J by 0 bases, with 18 bases between. CDR1 and CDR2 from the germline V gene are DFQATT and SNEGSKA (reference sequence). The chain's CDR3 is CSASSIHRDFSNQPQHF. The CDR3 DNA follows: TGCAGTGCTAGTTCGATACACCGGGACTTTAGCAATCAGCCCCAGCATTTT.

The chain uses TRBV28 and TRBJ2-2; 8 nucleotides match TRBD2. After removal of 2 bases from V and 4 bases from J, the junction contained 6 bases not matched to a gene. The CDR3 length is 16 residues. Germline-derived CDR1 and CDR2 are MDHEN and SYDVKM. The CDR3 sequence is CASSLVSGRGTGELFF. CDR3 in DNA: TGTGCCAGCAGTTTAGTGAGCGGGAGAGGCACCGGGGAGCTGTTTTTT.

This rearrangement joins TRBV28 to TRBJ1-2; perhaps TRBD1 as D (6 bases). The CDR3 has 13 amino acids. Germline V gene sequence: CDR1 MDHEN, CDR2 SYDVKM. The germline V and J ends were trimmed by 7 bases and 8 bases, with 17 bases remaining between them. CDR3 DNA sequence: TGTGCCAGCACCCAACAGGGAACGGGCGGCTACACCTTC. Translated: CASTQQGTGGYTF.

V and J are TRBV5-1 and TRBJ1-2; 8 bases fit TRBD1. V gave up 4 bases and J gave up 4 bases; unmatched junction bases: 3. The germline CDR1 and CDR2 sequences are SGHRS and YFSETQ. This CDR3 has 13 amino acids. The CDR3 is CASSPGTGYGYTF. As DNA, the CDR3 is TGCGCCAGCAGCCCGGGGACAGGCTATGGCTACACCTTC.

The V and J genes are TRBV29-1 and TRBJ1-5; 8 bases match TRBD1. CDR1 is SQVTM and CDR2 is ANQGSEA in the germline V gene. The V segment lost 3 bases and the J segment 2 bases; nucleotides outside the gene matches: 3. This CDR3 is 14 amino acids long. The CDR3 DNA reads as TGCAGCGTTGAGACAGGGGTGGGCAATCAGCCCCAGCATTTT. It is translated as CSVETGVGNQPQHF.

The table lists this clone with a few counts. This chain links TRBV24-1 with TRBJ2-2; 7 bases map to TRBD2. This CDR3 comprises 16 residues. V was pared by 9 bases and J by 1 base, with 10 bases of the junction left unmatched. Germline values: CDR1 KGHDR, CDR2 SFDVKD. CDR3 protein: CATFPGGGLNTGELFF. CDR3 nucleotides: TGTGCCACCTTCCCGGGGGGAGGGCTGAACACCGGGGAGCTGTTTTTT.

This chain's CDR3 is CASSQDRQGALTGNTIYF. The CDR3 DNA reads TGTGCCAGCAGCCAAGATAGACAGGGGGCGCTGACTGGAAACACCATATATTTT. The V call is TRBV4-2, the J call TRBJ1-3, with 10 bases that match TRBD1. The CDR3 consists of 18 residues. V trimming: 0 bases; J trimming: 2 bases; junction bases outside the gene matches: 7. Germline CDR1 and CDR2: LGHNA and YNFKEQ.

This clone came up once. The chain combines TRBV14 with TRBJ2-4; TRBD2 might be the D (6 bases). This CDR3 has 12 amino acids. V was pared by 0 bases and J by 14 bases, with 11 bases between. Germline loops: CDR1 SGHDN, CDR2 FVKESK. The DNA of the CDR3 is TGTGCCAGCAGCCAAGATTTCGGAGGGAAGTACTTC. Translation gives CASSQDFGGKYF. Full variable domain (missing parts from reference TRBV14 and TRBJ2-4): EAGVTQFPSHSVIEKGQTVTLRCDPISGHDNLYWYRRVMGKEIKFLLHFVKESKQDESGMPNNRFLAERTGGTYSTLKVQPAELEDSGVYFCASSQDFGGKYFGAGTRLSVL.

This clone showed up just a few times. The chain joins TRBV24-1 to TRBJ2-1, with a weak D call TRBD1 (5 bases). Trimming removed 2 bases at V and 5 bases at J, with 12 bases between. Germline CDR1 reads KGHDR; CDR2 reads SFDVKD. The CDR3 sequence is 15 residues long. CDR3 in amino acids: CATSDSRATHNEQFF. CDR3 bases: TGTGCCACCAGTGATTCCAGGGCCACGCACAATGAGCAGTTCTTC.

The V call is TRBV6-5, the J call TRBJ2-3; TRBD2 agrees at 7 bases. This CDR3 spans 13 amino acids. Germline-derived CDR1 and CDR2 are MNHEY and SVGAGI. J lost 0 bases, V lost 10 bases, and 4 bases had no gene match. This CDR3 is CAIAGPSTDTQYF. The CDR3 coding sequence is TGTGCCATAGCGGGCCCAAGCACAGATACGCAGTATTTT.

The chain has TRBV19 and TRBJ1-4; the D gene is possibly TRBD1 (5 bases). This CDR3 is 15 amino acids long. The V gene lost 7 bases and the J gene lost 5 bases, with 17 bases spanning the gap. Germline V gene data show CDR1 as LNHDA and CDR2 as SQIVND (reference sequence). The CDR3 protein is CASTREGHGNEKLFF. The DNA of the CDR3 is TGTGCCAGTACCCGAGAAGGACATGGGAATGAAAAACTGTTTTTT.

The V call is TRBV6-5, the J call TRBJ2-3; 7 bases are a match to TRBD2. The CDR3 has 14 amino acids. Germline loops: CDR1 MNHEY, CDR2 SVGAGI. Unmatched junction bases numbered 10, after V lost 8 bases and J lost 5 bases. CDR3 in amino acids: CASQEAGREDTQYF. The CDR3 DNA follows: TGTGCCAGCCAGGAGGCGGGGAGGGAAGATACGCAGTATTTT.